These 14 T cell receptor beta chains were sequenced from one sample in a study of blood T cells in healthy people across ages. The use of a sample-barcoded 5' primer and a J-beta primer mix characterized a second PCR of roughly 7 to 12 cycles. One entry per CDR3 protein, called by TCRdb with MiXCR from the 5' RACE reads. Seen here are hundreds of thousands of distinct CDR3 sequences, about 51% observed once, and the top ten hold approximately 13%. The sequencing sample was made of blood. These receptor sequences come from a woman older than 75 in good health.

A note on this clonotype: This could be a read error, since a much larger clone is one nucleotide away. CDR3 in DNA: TGTGTCAGCAGCACTGGGACAGTGGTGAATGAGCAGTTCTTC. This codes for CVSSTGTVVNEQFF. The chain joins TRBV9 to TRBJ2-1; 7 nucleotides line up with TRBD1. The CDR3 is 14 amino acids. CDR1 SGDLS and CDR2 YYNGEE come from the germline V gene.

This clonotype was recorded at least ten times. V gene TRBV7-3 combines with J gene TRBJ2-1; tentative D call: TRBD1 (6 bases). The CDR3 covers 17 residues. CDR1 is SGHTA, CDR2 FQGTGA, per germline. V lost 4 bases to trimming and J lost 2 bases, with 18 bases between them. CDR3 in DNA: TGTGCCAGCAGCTCCCGAGGGGTGGGGGCAGCCTACAATGAGCAGTTCTTC. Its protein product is CASSSRGVGAAYNEQFF.

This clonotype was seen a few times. The CDR3 loop reads CASSEQAGAGDTQYF. The CDR3 bases are TGTGCCAGCAGTGAACAAGCGGGGGCCGGAGATACGCAGTATTTT. The chain uses TRBV2 and TRBJ2-3; 8 bases align to TRBD2. CDR3 length: 15 amino acids. V was clipped by 2 bases and J by 5 bases; unmatched bases: 6. Germline V gene data show CDR1 as SNHLY and CDR2 as FYNNEI.

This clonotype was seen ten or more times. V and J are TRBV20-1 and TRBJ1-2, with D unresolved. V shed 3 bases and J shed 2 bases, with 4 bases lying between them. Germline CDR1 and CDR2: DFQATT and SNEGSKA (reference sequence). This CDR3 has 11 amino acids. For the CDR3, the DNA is TGCAGTGCTAGGGAGAACTATGGCTACACCTTC. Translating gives CSARENYGYTF.

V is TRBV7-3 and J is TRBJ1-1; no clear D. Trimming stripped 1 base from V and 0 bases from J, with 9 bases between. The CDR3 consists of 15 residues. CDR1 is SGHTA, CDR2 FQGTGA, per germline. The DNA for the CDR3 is TGTGCCAGCAGCTTAAATCCAGCGTTGAACACTGAAGCTTTCTTT. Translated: CASSLNPALNTEAFF.

The CDR3 loop reads CASSEWARAGELFF. The DNA for the CDR3 is TGTGCCAGCAGTGAATGGGCACGGGCCGGGGAGCTGTTTTTT. This chain joins TRBV6-1 and TRBJ2-2; D unresolved. V was trimmed by 2 bases and J by 6 bases, leaving 10 bases between them. The CDR3 covers 14 residues. Germline V gene data show CDR1 as MNHNS and CDR2 as SASEGT.

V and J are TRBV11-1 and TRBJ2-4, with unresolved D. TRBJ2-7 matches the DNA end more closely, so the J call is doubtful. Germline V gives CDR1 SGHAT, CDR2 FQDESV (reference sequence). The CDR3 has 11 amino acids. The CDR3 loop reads CASSYDSEQYF. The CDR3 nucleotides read TGTGCCAGCAGCTACGACTCCGAGCAGTACTTC.

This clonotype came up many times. CDR3 region: CASRASADTQYF. CDR3 sequence (DNA): TGTGCCAGCAGAGCCTCGGCAGATACGCAGTATTTT. The chain couples TRBV6-2 or TRBV6-3 to TRBJ2-3; the D is unclear. Germline V lookup: CDR1 MNHEY, CDR2 SVGEGT. V was trimmed by 6 bases and J by 4 bases, leaving 8 bases between them. The CDR3 totals 12 residues.

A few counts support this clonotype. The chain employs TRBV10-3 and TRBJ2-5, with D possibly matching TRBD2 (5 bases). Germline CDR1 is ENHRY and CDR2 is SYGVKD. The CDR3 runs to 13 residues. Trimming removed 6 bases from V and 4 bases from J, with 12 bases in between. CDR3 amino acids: CAISVSGRETQYF. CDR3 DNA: TGTGCCATCAGCGTGAGCGGCCGAGAGACCCAGTACTTC.

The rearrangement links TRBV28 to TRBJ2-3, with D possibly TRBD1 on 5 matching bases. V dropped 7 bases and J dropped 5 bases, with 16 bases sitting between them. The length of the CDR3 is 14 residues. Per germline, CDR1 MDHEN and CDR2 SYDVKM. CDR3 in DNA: TGTGCCAGCACGGGTAGGGGCAAGAAAGATACGCAGTATTTT. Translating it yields CASTGRGKKDTQYF.

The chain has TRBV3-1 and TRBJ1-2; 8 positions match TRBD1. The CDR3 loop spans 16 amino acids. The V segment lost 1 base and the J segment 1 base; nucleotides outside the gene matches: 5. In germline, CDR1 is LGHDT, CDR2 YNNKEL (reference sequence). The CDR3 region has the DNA TGTGCCAGCAGCCAAGGGACAGGGCCTATTAACTATGGCTACACCTTC. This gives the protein CASSQGTGPINYGYTF.

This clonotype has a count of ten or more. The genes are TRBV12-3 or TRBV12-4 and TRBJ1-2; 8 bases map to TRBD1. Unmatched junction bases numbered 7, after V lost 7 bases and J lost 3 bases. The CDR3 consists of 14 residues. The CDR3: CASTQGAYYYGYTF. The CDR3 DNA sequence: TGTGCCAGCACCCAGGGGGCGTATTACTATGGCTACACCTTC.

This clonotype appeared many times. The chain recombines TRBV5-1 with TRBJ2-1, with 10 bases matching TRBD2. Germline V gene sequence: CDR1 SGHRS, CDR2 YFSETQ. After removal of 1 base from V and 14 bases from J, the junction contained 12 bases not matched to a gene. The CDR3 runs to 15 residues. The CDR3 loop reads CASSLIPSGRLRKFF. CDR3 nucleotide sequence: TGCGCCAGCAGCTTGATCCCTAGCGGGAGATTAAGAAAGTTCTTC.

This CDR3 is CASSSGDRVAYEQYF. Written as DNA, the CDR3 is TGTGCCAGCAGCTCAGGAGACAGAGTAGCCTACGAGCAGTACTTC. The J gene is TRBJ2-4, the V gene TRBV28; possible D gene TRBD1, 5 bases. The DNA matches TRBJ2-7 better at its end, which makes the J call doubtful. CDR1 is MDHEN and CDR2 is SYDVKM in the germline V gene. The CDR3 is 15 residues long.